This T cell receptor (beta chain) was profiled in a study of T-cell memory formation after mild COVID-19. Study-wide context: The two donors had largely donor-specific TCR clusters. Study results and limitations: Still unconfirmed is whether the second-wave clones peaking on day 37 recognized SARS-CoV-2.

5'RACE with constant-segment primers built TCRalpha and TCRbeta cDNA libraries with UMIs. TCRdb redid the calling of the 5' RACE reads with MiXCR, one entry per CDR3 protein. The data hold roughly 52,000 distinct CDR3 sequences, with more than 8% observed a single time. CDR1 KGHDR and CDR2 SFDVKD come from the germline V gene. Between the trimmed V and J ends, which lost 7 bases and 1 base, there was a span of 12 bases. This CDR3 is 14 amino acids long. This clonotype was detected a few times. Antigen unknown. This receptor was obtained from a man aged 18 to 30 who had mild COVID-19 (a few samples of this study predate the infection). Cell type and time point are not known. The sample comprised PBMCs or a T cell subset sorted from them (not recorded which). This chain joins TRBV24-1 and TRBJ1-1; the D gene is possibly TRBD1 (6 bases). The CDR3: CATRGMGANTEAFF. CDR3 in DNA: TGTGCCACCAGGGGCATGGGGGCGAACACTGAAGCTTTCTTT.